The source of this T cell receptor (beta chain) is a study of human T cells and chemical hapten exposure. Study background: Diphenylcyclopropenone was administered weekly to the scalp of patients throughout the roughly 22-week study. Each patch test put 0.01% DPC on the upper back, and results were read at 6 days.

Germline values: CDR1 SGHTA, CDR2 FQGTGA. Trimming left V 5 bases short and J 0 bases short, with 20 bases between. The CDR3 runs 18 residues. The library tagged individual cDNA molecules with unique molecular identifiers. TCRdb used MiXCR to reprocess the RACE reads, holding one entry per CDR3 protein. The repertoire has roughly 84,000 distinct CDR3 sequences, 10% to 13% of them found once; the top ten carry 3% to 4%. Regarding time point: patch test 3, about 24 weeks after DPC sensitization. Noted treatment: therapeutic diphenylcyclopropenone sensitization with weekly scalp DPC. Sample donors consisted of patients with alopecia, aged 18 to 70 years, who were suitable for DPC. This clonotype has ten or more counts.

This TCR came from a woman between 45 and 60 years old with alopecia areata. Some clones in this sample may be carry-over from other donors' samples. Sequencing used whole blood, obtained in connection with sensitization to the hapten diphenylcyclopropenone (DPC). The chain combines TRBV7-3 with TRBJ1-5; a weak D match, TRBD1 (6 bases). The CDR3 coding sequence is TGTGCCAGCAGCCCCCTGGCAGGGGTGGTCTATAGCAATCAGCCCCAGCATTTT. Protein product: CASSPLAGVVYSNQPQHF. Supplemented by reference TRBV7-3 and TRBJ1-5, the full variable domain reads GAGVSQTPSNKVTEKGKYVELRCDPISGHTALYWYRQSLGQGPEFLIYFQGTGAADDSGLPNDRFFAVRPEGSVSTLKIQRTERGDSAVYLCASSPLAGVVYSNQPQHFGDGTRLSIL.